These T cell receptor beta chains were read from a single sample in a study of cytomegalovirus exposure and HLA in healthy donors. Clones were read by immunoSEQ multiplex PCR, and TCRdb kept only the in-frame ones, dropping some. Of 120,000 or so clones detected, about 90% appear once; the ten largest clones hold approximately 2.1%. Input material: PBMCs. The receptors here all came from a woman younger than 35 in good health and CMV-seronegative. Both conserved end residues are part of each CDR3. A D gene is named only where the DNA matches it firmly. Size is omitted from some rows. Given values are once, few, many or a class for expanded clones.

TGTGCCGGGACCAGCGGGGCGGCTGAGCAGTTCTTC,CAGTSGAAEQFF,.,TRBV30,TRBD2,TRBJ2-1
TGTGCCAGCAGCCTGGCCGGCGGGGCCTTAACCTACGAGCAGTACTTC,CASSLAGGALTYEQYF,.,TRBV5-4,.,TRBJ2-7
TGTGCCAGCAGCAGGACAAGCAAAAACATTCAGTACTTC,CASSRTSKNIQYF,.,TRBV27,.,TRBJ2-4
TGTGCCAGCACCCCGTACACCGGGGAGCTGTTTTTT,CASTPYTGELFF,.,TRBV5-8,.,TRBJ2-2
TGTGCCAGCAGTTACACACCGACAGGGAACTATGGCTACACCTTC,CASSYTPTGNYGYTF,.,TRBV6-5,TRBD1,TRBJ1-2
TGTGCCAGTAAAGGACAGCCCTTGATGAACACTGAAGCTTTCTTT,CASKGQPLMNTEAFF,.,TRBV7-2,.,TRBJ1-1
TGTGCCAGCAGCCGAAAAGGGGACAGGCACCTCTACGAGCAGTACTTC,CASSRKGDRHLYEQYF,.,TRBV13,TRBD1,TRBJ2-7
TGTGCCACCAGCGGCATCGGGACAGCGGTGGGTAATGAGCAGTTCTTC,CATSGIGTAVGNEQFF,once,TRBV15,TRBD1,TRBJ2-1
TGTGCCAGCAGTTTCGGCTCTGGGCTGATCTCTGGAAACACCATATATTTT,CASSFGSGLISGNTIYF,.,TRBV28,.,TRBJ1-3
TGTGCCAGCTCACCAGGCAGGGGAAGAACTGAAGCTTTCTTT,CASSPGRGRTEAFF,.,TRBV18,.,TRBJ1-1
TGTGCCAGTAGTATAATGACAGGGTTTGGCTACGAGCAGTACTTC,CASSIMTGFGYEQYF,.,TRBV19,TRBD1,TRBJ2-7
TGTGCCTGGACCTTAACGGGTAACACTGAAGCTTTCTTT,CAWTLTGNTEAFF,.,TRBV30,.,TRBJ1-1